The present entry profiles one T cell receptor beta chain with its context. The data derive from a study of blood T cell repertoires in COVID-19. The V and J ends lost 3 bases and 4 bases, in that order; junction bases with no gene match: 4. The CDR3 runs to 15 residues. CDR1 and CDR2 from the germline V gene are MGHRA and YSYEKL. How the authors handled the data: Nucleated cell counts were estimated from reference gene primer amplification. Here immunoSEQ multiplex PCR was the method, and the copy in TCRdb shows in-frame clones only, minus some. The DNA was the basis for D and trimming; V, J and clone size are from that table. The sample includes roughly 280,000 clones, 87% of them seen just once.

This clonotype was sampled from a woman in her forties or fifties who had recovered from COVID-19. The sample taken for sequencing was peripheral blood. The J gene is TRBJ2-1, the V gene TRBV4-1, with 9 bases fitting TRBD2. CDR3 in DNA: TGCGCCAGCAGCCAGAGACTAGCGGATTACAATGAGCAGTTCTTC. Protein: CASSQRLADYNEQFF.